Included here is one TCR beta chain sequence, with context. Per the study methods: Estimation of nucleated cell counts relied on the amplification of reference gene primers. The protocol was immunoSEQ multiplex PCR, while the TCRdb copy is restricted to in-frame clones and leaves out a portion. V and J calls and clone size are copied from that table; D and trimming were computed from the DNA. The sample has about 400,000 clones, 70% to 90% seen once. The V and J ends lost 3 bases and 0 bases respectively, with 8 bases between them. Germline values: CDR1 SGHAT, CDR2 FQNNGV. CDR3 length: 14 residues. The data derive from a study of blood T cell repertoires in COVID-19. Looking at the study overall: T cells, B-cell-depleted T cells, or PBMCs provided the cDNA or gDNA that served as material.

The TCR comes from a woman aged 55-69 years with COVID-19, enrolled during active disease. This chain connects TRBV11-2 to TRBJ1-1; D is unresolved. Sequencing was carried out using peripheral blood. The CDR3 DNA reads as TGTGCCAGCAGCTTCGTTCTTATGAACACTGAAGCTTTCTTT. Amino acids: CASSFVLMNTEAFF.